Presented here are 31 T cell receptor beta chains from one specimen sequenced in a study of CXCR3-negative and CXCR3-positive naive CD8 T cells. 5' RACE that incorporated UMI labels was used to prepare the TRB cDNA libraries. Each CDR3 protein gets one entry in TCRdb, which reprocessed the 5' RACE reads and gives no DNA. Its table lists around 40,000 distinct CDR3 sequences. The material sequenced was memory CD8+ T cells from blood. The origin of the receptors is a human donor in good health. Some clones in this sample may be carry-over from other donors' samples.

The chain is built from TRBV12-3 or TRBV12-4 and TRBJ2-7. CDR3 length: 13 amino acids. CDR3 residues: CASRPGIPYEQYF.

CDR3 amino acids: CATREQGSLYNEQFF. V usage is TRBV6-2 or TRBV6-3 and J usage is TRBJ2-1; TCRdb reports TRBD1, a call that lacks DNA to check it against. Germline lookup yields CDR1 MNHEY and CDR2 SVGEGT. The CDR3 extends over 15 amino acids.

V is TRBV7-8 and J is TRBJ1-2; TCRdb names TRBD1, which stays unverified in the absence of DNA. The germline gives CDR1 SGHVS, CDR2 FQNEAQ. This CDR3 comprises 17 residues. The CDR3 is CASSLSPQGPANYGYTF.

This chain uses TRBV7-9 with TRBJ1-1; as DNA is missing, the TRBD1 call by TCRdb cannot be tested. CDR3 length equals 16 residues. CDR1 SEHNR and CDR2 FQNEAQ come from the germline V gene (reference sequence). This chain's CDR3 is CASSPPGQVWGPEAFF. Full variable domain (remainder filled in from reference TRBV7-9 and TRBJ1-1): DTGVSQNPRHKITKRGQNVTFRCDPISEHNRLYWYRQTLGQGPEFLTYFQNEAQLEKSRLLSDRFSAERPKGSFSTLEIQRTEQGDSAMYLCASSPPGQVWGPEAFFGQGTRLTVV.

The V call is TRBV29-1, the J call TRBJ2-5; TCRdb proposes TRBD1, but this gene call is untestable without DNA. The CDR3 length is 15 residues. Germline CDR1 is SQVTM and CDR2 is ANQGSEA. The CDR3 sequence: CSVEWAGREQETQYF.

This chain joins TRBV20-1 and TRBJ1-6; TCRdb returns TRBD1, unconfirmable since there is no DNA. The CDR3 runs to 15 residues. Per germline, CDR1 DFQATT and CDR2 SNEGSKA (reference sequence). The CDR3 reads CSARSTGVENSPLHF.

The CDR3 region is CASSYGPADRGSPLHF. The chain uses TRBV6-5 and TRBJ1-6; there is no DNA to check the TCRdb D call of TRBD1. The CDR3 length is 16 residues. Germline values: CDR1 MNHEY, CDR2 SVGAGI.

The chain combines TRBV21-1 with TRBJ2-7. TRBV21-1 is recorded as a pseudogene. The CDR3 runs to 13 residues. The CDR3 is CASIQDRSYEQYF.

The genes are TRBV28 and TRBJ1-1; TCRdb's D gene call, TRBD1, goes unchecked for lack of DNA. Germline assignment: CDR1 MDHEN and CDR2 SYDVKM. The CDR3 is made up of 12 amino acids. This chain's CDR3 is CASKRQGTEAFF.

The chain uses TRBV21-1 and TRBJ1-2. TRBV21-1 is shown as a pseudogene. The CDR3 extends over 17 amino acids. CDR3 residues: CASSNGSLWGFYYGYTF.

The genes are TRBV7-8 and TRBJ2-2; absent DNA, TCRdb's TRBD2 call cannot be checked. Germline-derived CDR1 and CDR2 are SGHVS and FQNEAQ. This CDR3 contains 12 residues. Here the CDR3 reads CASPSDTGELFF.

The gene calls are TRBV7-9 and TRBJ1-3. CDR1 and CDR2 from the germline V gene are SEHNR and FQNEAQ (reference sequence). This CDR3 is built from 16 residues. CDR3 region: CASSLVEAWTGNTIYF.

V gene TRBV15 combines with J gene TRBJ2-2; TCRdb names TRBD1, which stays unverified in the absence of DNA. CDR1 LNHNV and CDR2 YYDKDF come from the germline V gene (reference sequence). The length of the CDR3 is 18 residues. The CDR3 spells CATSSSFDQRENTGELFF. The whole variable domain, remainder taken from reference TRBV15 and TRBJ2-2, is DAMVIQNPRYQVTQFGKPVTLSCSQTLNHNVMYWYQQKSSQAPKLLFHYYDKDFNNEADTPDNFQSRRPNTSFCFLDIRSPGLGDTAMYLCATSSSFDQRENTGELFFGEGSRLTVL.

The chain recombines TRBV6-2 or TRBV6-3 with TRBJ2-1; the D call of TRBD2 rests on TCRdb alone, since no DNA is present to check it. There are 16 residues in the CDR3. Germline loops: CDR1 MNHEY, CDR2 SVGEGT. The CDR3 spells CASSLLAEGSHNEQFF.

The rearrangement joins TRBV29-1 to TRBJ2-1; TCRdb's D call of TRBD1 is untestable without DNA. CDR1 is SQVTM and CDR2 is ANQGSEA in the germline V gene. This CDR3 has 12 amino acids. CDR3 loop: CSVLTGGNEQFF.

The chain combines TRBV27 with TRBJ2-3; absent DNA, TCRdb's TRBD1 call cannot be checked. Germline CDR1 is MNHEY and CDR2 is SMNVEV (reference sequence). The length of the CDR3 is 16 residues. CDR3: CASSLDGGAYTDTQYF.

The V and J genes are TRBV4-2 and TRBJ1-2; TCRdb designates TRBD1, a call that cannot be tested without DNA. There are 16 residues in the CDR3. Germline CDR1 reads LGHNA; CDR2 reads YNFKEQ. The CDR3: CASSPQGQGAPYGYTF.

The V and J genes are TRBV7-3 and TRBJ2-5. CDR1 is SGHTA and CDR2 is FQGTGA in the germline V gene. The CDR3 sequence is 13 residues long. This CDR3 is CASSPSLQETQYF. Full variable domain (missing parts from reference TRBV7-3 and TRBJ2-5): GAGVSQTPSNKVTEKGKYVELRCDPISGHTALYWYRQSLGQGPEFLIYFQGTGAADDSGLPNDRFFAVRPEGSVSTLKIQRTERGDSAVYLCASSPSLQETQYFGPGTRLLVL.

The rearrangement uses TRBV6-2 or TRBV6-3 and TRBJ1-6; TCRdb gives TRBD1 as the D gene, but with no DNA this cannot be confirmed. CDR1 is MNHEY and CDR2 is SVGEGT in the germline V gene. The CDR3 spans 15 residues. The chain's CDR3 is CASSYDQGYGSPLHF.

The rearrangement joins TRBV3-1 to TRBJ2-1. Germline V gives CDR1 LGHDT, CDR2 YNNKEL (reference sequence). The CDR3 runs 14 residues. The CDR3: CASSQSLVLKEQFF.

This chain links TRBV5-1 with TRBJ1-2. Germline CDR1 reads SGHRS; CDR2 reads YFSETQ. This CDR3 contains 15 residues. The CDR3 spells CASSLVGRVDYGYTF.

According to its frequency, this clonotype is medium-sized. This chain joins TRBV20-1 and TRBJ1-2; lacking DNA, the TRBD1 call made by TCRdb goes unchecked. The CDR3 runs to 12 residues. Germline loops: CDR1 DFQATT, CDR2 SNEGSKA (reference sequence). CDR3 loop: CSARQGDYGYTF.

The chain has TRBV29-1 and TRBJ2-3; TCRdb returns TRBD2, unconfirmable since there is no DNA. Germline assignment: CDR1 SQVTM and CDR2 ANQGSEA. This CDR3 contains 14 residues. The CDR3 sequence is CSARGPSEADTQYF.

The V call is TRBV29-1, the J call TRBJ2-7; TCRdb selects TRBD1, and the lack of DNA leaves this call unchecked. Per germline, CDR1 SQVTM and CDR2 ANQGSEA. The CDR3 runs 15 residues. CDR3 residues: CSVEDQGTFPYEQYF.

This rearrangement joins TRBV2 to TRBJ2-3. The CDR3 sequence is 17 residues long. Germline V gives CDR1 SNHLY, CDR2 FYNNEI. CDR3 sequence reads: CASSEAGVGLAGDTQYF.

The rearrangement uses TRBV14 and TRBJ2-5. The germline V gene encodes CDR1 SGHDN and CDR2 FVKESK. The CDR3 has 17 residues. CDR3: CASSKQRRRSSQETQYF.

Frequency places this clonotype as medium-sized. The CDR3 spells CSVEGGTEAFF. The genes are TRBV29-1 and TRBJ1-1. CDR3 length: 11 amino acids. Per the germline V gene, CDR1 is SQVTM and CDR2 is ANQGSEA.

The chain combines TRBV9 with TRBJ1-1; without DNA, the TCRdb call of TRBD1 cannot be checked. CDR3 length: 15 amino acids. Germline V gene lookup returns CDR1 SGDLS and CDR2 YYNGEE. The CDR3 sequence: CASSPGQGLGTEAFF.

The chain recombines TRBV12-3 or TRBV12-4 with TRBJ2-5; the TCRdb call, TRBD1, lacks DNA for checking. The CDR3 sequence is 14 residues long. Here the CDR3 reads CASSLSGAGETQYF.

J is TRBJ1-6 and V is TRBV28. CDR1 is MDHEN, CDR2 SYDVKM, per germline. The CDR3 has 19 residues. The CDR3 reads CASSQSTLTFKGYNSPLHF.

This chain connects TRBV7-3 to TRBJ2-7; the TRBD1 assignment by TCRdb is unverifiable without DNA. CDR1 SGHTA and CDR2 FQGTGA come from the germline V gene. CDR3 size: 15 residues. CDR3 sequence: CASSLNGDRTYEQYF. The whole variable domain, remainder taken from reference TRBV7-3 and TRBJ2-7, is GAGVSQTPSNKVTEKGKYVELRCDPISGHTALYWYRQSLGQGPEFLIYFQGTGAADDSGLPNDRFFAVRPEGSVSTLKIQRTERGDSAVYLCASSLNGDRTYEQYFGPGTRLTVT.